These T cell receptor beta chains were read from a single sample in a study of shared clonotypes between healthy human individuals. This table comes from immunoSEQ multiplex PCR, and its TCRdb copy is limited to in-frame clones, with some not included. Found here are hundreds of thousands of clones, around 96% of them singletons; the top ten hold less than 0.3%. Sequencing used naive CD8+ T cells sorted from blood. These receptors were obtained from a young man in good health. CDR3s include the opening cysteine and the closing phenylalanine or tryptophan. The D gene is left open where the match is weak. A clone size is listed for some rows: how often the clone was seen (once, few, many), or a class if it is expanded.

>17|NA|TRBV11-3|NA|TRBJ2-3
CASSSNRAGLGTDTQYF
TGTGCCAGCAGCTCTAACAGGGCCGGACTAGGCACAGATACGCAGTATTTT
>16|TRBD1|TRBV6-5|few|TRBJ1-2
CASSYSMGQGFYGYTF
TGTGCCAGCAGTTACTCGATGGGACAGGGATTCTATGGCTACACCTTC
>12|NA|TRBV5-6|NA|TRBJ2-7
CASSLAGFEQYF
TGTGCCAGCAGCTTGGCCGGGTTCGAGCAGTACTTC
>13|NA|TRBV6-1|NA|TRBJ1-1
CASSGHPNTEAFF
TGTGCCAGCAGTGGACACCCGAACACTGAAGCTTTCTTT
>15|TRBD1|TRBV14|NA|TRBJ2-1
CASSQEGQGNNEQFF
TGTGCCAGCAGCCAAGAGGGACAGGGGAACAATGAGCAGTTCTTC
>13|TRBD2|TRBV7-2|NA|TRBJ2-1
CASSLPLAGGQFF
TGTGCCAGCAGCTTACCCTTAGCGGGAGGGCAGTTCTTC
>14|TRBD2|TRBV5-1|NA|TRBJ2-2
CASSFWEGNGELFF
TGCGCCAGCAGCTTTTGGGAGGGGAACGGGGAGCTGTTTTTT
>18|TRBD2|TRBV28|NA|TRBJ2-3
CASSHPRLAGESTDTQYF
TGTGCCAGCAGTCACCCACGGCTAGCGGGGGAAAGCACAGATACGCAGTATTTT
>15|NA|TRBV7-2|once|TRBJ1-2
CASRSRDTYPYGYTF
TGTGCCAGCAGATCTCGGGACACGTACCCCTATGGCTACACCTTC
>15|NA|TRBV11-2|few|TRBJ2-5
CASSLEGSSSETQYF
TGTGCCAGCAGCTTAGAGGGGAGTAGCTCCGAGACCCAGTACTTC
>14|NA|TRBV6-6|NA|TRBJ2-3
CASSPVRRGDTQYF
TGTGCCAGCAGCCCCGTGAGGCGGGGAGATACGCAGTATTTT
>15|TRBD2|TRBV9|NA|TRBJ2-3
CASSVWREATDTQYF
TGTGCCAGCAGCGTATGGCGGGAGGCCACAGATACGCAGTATTTT
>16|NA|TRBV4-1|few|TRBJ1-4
CASSQDPIGVGEKLFF
TGCGCCAGCAGCCAAGATCCCATCGGGGTAGGAGAAAAACTGTTTTTT
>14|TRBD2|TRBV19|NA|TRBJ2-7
CASSIFAGGYEQYF
TGTGCCAGTAGTATATTTGCGGGAGGCTACGAGCAGTACTTC